The rows below give T cell receptor beta chains drawn from one sample of a study of blood T cell repertoires in COVID-19. Assay used: immunoSEQ multiplex PCR; TCRdb lists only in-frame clones, some missing. Of 75,000 to 90,000 clones in the sample, about 88% are singletons; the top ten hold about 8%. What was sequenced was peripheral blood. The receptors stem from a man older than 75 with active or convalescent COVID-19. Both conserved end residues are part of each CDR3. D genes are given only for firm matches. The size of a clone is reported for some rows only, either as once, few or many, or as a class for expanded clones.

v_call	d_call	clone_size	j_call	cdr3_aa	cdr3_nt
TRBV10-2	.	.	TRBJ2-3	CASSLVQRADTQYF	TGCGCCAGCAGTTTGGTTCAGAGGGCAGATACGCAGTATTTT
TRBV11-2	.	.	TRBJ2-2	CASSPSQGIENTGELFF	TGTGCCAGCAGCCCCTCCCAGGGTATAGAGAACACCGGGGAGCTGTTTTTT
TRBV12-3/TRBV12-4	.	.	TRBJ1-5	CASSPTSSQPQHF	TGTGCCAGCAGTCCCACCTCGAGTCAGCCCCAGCATTTT
TRBV28	.	once	TRBJ1-5	CASTLEGNQPQHF	TGTGCCAGCACCCTCGAGGGTAATCAGCCCCAGCATTTT
TRBV9	TRBD2	.	TRBJ2-4	CASSGGLAGAKNIQYF	TGTGCCAGCAGCGGCGGACTAGCGGGGGCCAAAAACATTCAGTACTTC
TRBV19	TRBD1	.	TRBJ1-5	CATSGQGDQPQHF	TGTGCCACTTCCGGACAGGGCGACCAGCCCCAGCATTTT
TRBV6-5	TRBD1	.	TRBJ1-2	CASRIRQGAYGYTF	TGTGCCAGCAGAATTAGACAGGGGGCCTATGGCTACACCTTC
TRBV11-2	.	once	TRBJ2-3	CASSFAMQADTQYF	TGTGCCAGCAGCTTTGCCATGCAGGCAGATACGCAGTATTTT
TRBV19	.	.	TRBJ1-5	CASTAGLHNQPQHF	TGTGCCAGTACCGCGGGCCTCCACAATCAGCCCCAGCATTTT
TRBV6-1	.	.	TRBJ1-3	CASSEVLGGPGNTIYF	TGTGCCAGCAGTGAAGTTTTAGGGGGTCCTGGAAACACCATATATTTT
TRBV5-1	TRBD2	.	TRBJ2-3	CASSSNARTRTDTQYF	TGCGCCAGCAGTAGCAACGCTAGGACTAGGACAGATACGCAGTATTTT